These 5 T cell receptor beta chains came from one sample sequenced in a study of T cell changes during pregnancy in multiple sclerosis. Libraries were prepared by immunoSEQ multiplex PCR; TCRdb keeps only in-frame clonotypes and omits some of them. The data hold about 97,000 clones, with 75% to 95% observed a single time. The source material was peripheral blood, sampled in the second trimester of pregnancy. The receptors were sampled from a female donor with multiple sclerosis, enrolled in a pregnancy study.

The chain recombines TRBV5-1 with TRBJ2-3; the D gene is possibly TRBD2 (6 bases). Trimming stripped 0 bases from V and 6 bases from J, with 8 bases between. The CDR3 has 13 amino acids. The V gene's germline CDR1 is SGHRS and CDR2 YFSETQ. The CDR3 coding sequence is TGCGCCAGCAGCTTGGGTCGGGGGGATACGCAGTATTTT. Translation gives CASSLGRGDTQYF.

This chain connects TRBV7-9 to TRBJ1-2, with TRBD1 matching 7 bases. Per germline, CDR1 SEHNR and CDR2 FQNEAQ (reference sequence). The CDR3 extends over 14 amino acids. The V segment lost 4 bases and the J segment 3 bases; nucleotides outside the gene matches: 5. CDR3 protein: CASSYSGTDYGYTF. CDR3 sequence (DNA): TGTGCCAGCAGCTATTCGGGGACAGACTATGGCTACACCTTC.

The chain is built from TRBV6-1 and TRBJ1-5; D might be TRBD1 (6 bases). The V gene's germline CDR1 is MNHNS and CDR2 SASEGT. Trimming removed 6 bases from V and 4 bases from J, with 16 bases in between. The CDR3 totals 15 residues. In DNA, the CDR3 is TGTGCCAGCAGGTTGGACAGTGTGAGGAATCAGCCCCAGCATTTT. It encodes CASRLDSVRNQPQHF.

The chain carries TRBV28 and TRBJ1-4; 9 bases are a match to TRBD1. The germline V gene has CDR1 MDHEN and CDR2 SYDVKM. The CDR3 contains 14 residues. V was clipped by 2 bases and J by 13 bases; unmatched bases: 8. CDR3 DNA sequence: TGTGCCAGCAGTTTAGGGACAGGGAGCAGTCCACTGTTTTTT. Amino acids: CASSLGTGSSPLFF.

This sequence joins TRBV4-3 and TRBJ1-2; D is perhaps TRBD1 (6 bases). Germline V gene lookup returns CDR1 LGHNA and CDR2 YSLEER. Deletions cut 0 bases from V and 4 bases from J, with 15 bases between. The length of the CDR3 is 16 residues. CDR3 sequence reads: CASSQDLGGAIYGYTF. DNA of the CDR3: TGCGCCAGCAGCCAAGACCTTGGGGGCGCGATCTATGGCTACACCTTC.